The entry below describes one T cell receptor (beta chain). This clone was seen once. Its antigen target is currently unknown. One base away there is no much larger clone; base qualities are not given. The data were obtained in a study of PD-1 blockade in classical Hodgkin lymphoma (dated by TCRdb to 2019 to 2021). Notes on the research overall: Nivolumab dosing was 3 mg/kg intravenously every 2 weeks, continuing until either disease progression or unacceptable toxicity. A peripheral blood immune signature of response to PD-1 blockade in classical Hodgkin lymphoma was defined using TCR beta sequencing and CyTOF.

The Qiagen DNeasy kit was used to extract genomic DNA from unsorted PBMCs and from the negatively selected CD4+ and CD8+ fractions. Using primers that anneal to V and J segments, immunoSEQ multiplex PCR amplified the TCR beta CDR3 regions. A synthetic immune receptor repertoire was used to minimize amplification bias, and any residual bias was removed computationally once sequencing was done. As for how the authors treated the data: Repertoire diversity was quantified as the Shannon entropy index using custom Python scripts. Unsorted, CD4+ and CD8+ repertoires were analyzed separately, except for combined analyses in which CD4+ and CD8+ sequences were merged in silico. Clonal expansion was defined as a frequency increase of at least 2-fold after treatment compared with C1D1, and clones undetected at baseline were assigned a pseudocount of 0.5. Singleton clones were defined as clones with 0 or 1 copy at C1D1, and non-singleton clones were defined as clones with 2 or more copies. Clones expanded in unsorted samples were assigned a CD4+, CD8+ or unknown annotation through matching of protein sequences in sorted samples from the same patient. Wilcoxon tests were applied to paired samples to test diversity changes from C1D1 to C4D1. TCRdb took over this immuneACCESS table, retaining in-frame rearrangements with V and J assigned. Such tables are incomplete; in checked studies, under half of the missing clones stem from an unresolved V gene, and the remainder is unexplained. For V, J and clone size, that table is used; D and trimming come from the DNA. The sample includes some 150,000 clones, with under 85% observed a single time. Of the sample, about 9.3% falls within the top ten clones.

Reading the label with the study, this specimen's time point is: cycle 2 day 1 (C2D1) of nivolumab. Every trial patient had relapsed after autologous stem cell transplantation, and cohorts A, B and C differed in prior brentuximab vedotin exposure. The trial cohort comprised some 60 patients with relapsed/refractory classical Hodgkin lymphoma whose best overall responses were complete response, partial response or progressive disease. Single-agent nivolumab was administered to trial patients in the multi-cohort phase II CheckMate 205 trial. An independent review committee assessed best overall response using the 2007 International Working Group response criteria. Trial PBMCs were collected immediately before nivolumab initiation (C1D1) and during therapy at cycle 2 day 1 and cycle 4 day 1. Peripheral blood was collected in 8 mL Vacutainer Cell Preparation Tubes, from which PBMCs were isolated by centrifugation and then cryopreserved.

The CDR3 goes from the cysteine to the phenylalanine over 15 residues. Solely the CDR3 DNA is kept, with 45 bases framed from the first base. Trimming takes 6 bases from V and 4 bases from J, and the germline ends sit 17 bases apart. The germline V gene specifies MDHEN as CDR1 and SYDVKM as CDR2. The study at large found these results: Lower diversity was seen in patients whose nivolumab began less than 1 year after ASCT, and these patients were left out of later analyses so that immune reconstitution would not confound the results. Only a single clinical trial cohort was studied, and what caused the repertoire differences, possibly disease activity or prior therapy, remained undefined. Among trial patients, those achieving complete response had baseline diversity similar to that of newly diagnosed patients, while diversity was significantly lower in partial responders and progressors. By C4D1, a significant rise was seen in CD4+ TCR diversity but not in CD8+ TCR diversity (p=0.0027 vs p=0.16), and the rise was most apparent among complete responders (p=0.02). Newly diagnosed patients were reported to have lower baseline TCR diversity than healthy donors, and relapsed/refractory patients were reported to have lower baseline TCR diversity still.

Sample: peripheral blood mononuclear cells (PBMCs), taken before the second cycle of nivolumab. The V and J genes are TRBV28 and TRBJ2-3, and TRBD1 may be the D gene, going by 5 matching bases. The receptor's source is a human donor with classical Hodgkin lymphoma. The CDR3 sequence is CASSLAGSRSDTQYF. The DNA sequence reads TGTGCCAGCAGCCTGGCAGGGTCCAGGTCAGATACGCAGTATTTT.